This T cell receptor beta chain comes out of a study of shared clonotypes between healthy human individuals. Original processing notes: Filtering of immunoSEQ junctional sequences could not match full-length read filtering. The method was immunoSEQ multiplex PCR; TCRdb's version includes in-frame clones alone and lacks a portion of them. The V and J calls and the clone size are those of that table, but D and trimming were determined from the DNA. Of 2 million to 2.5 million clones in the sample, 80% to 95% are singletons; the top ten hold roughly 0.34%. On this clone itself: Antigen unknown.

Whole-study findings and limits: Clonotype sharing across donors was expected to vary with sequencing depth. Although depth was large, rarefaction showed that sequencing of the sorted subsets was incomplete.

CDR1 is MDHEN, CDR2 SYDVKM, per germline. The CDR3 extends over 15 amino acids. Between the trimmed V and J ends, which lost 2 bases and 1 base, there was a span of 8 bases. The sequence was collected from a young man in good health. Some clones in this sample may be carry-over from other donors' samples. This chain joins TRBV28 and TRBJ2-2, with no clear D. Sample: naive CD4+ T cells from PBMCs. The sample's subset: CD45RA+ positively selected. The CDR3 is CASSLISMNTGELFF. DNA of the CDR3: TGTGCCAGCAGTTTAATTAGCATGAACACCGGGGAGCTGTTTTTT.